This T cell receptor (beta chain) was recovered during a study of Graves' ophthalmopathy and Graves' hyperthyroidism (dated by TCRdb to 2016 to 2018). Notes on the research overall: Peripheral blood was collected before any treatment was given, at the time of initial diagnosis. To tell Graves' ophthalmopathy apart from Graves' hyperthyroidism, and to predict which patients would progress to ophthalmopathy, the study relied on TCR beta repertoire signatures. In total, over 130 blood samples were TCR-sequenced: some 43 ophthalmopathy, under 80 hyperthyroidism and approximately 17 hyperthyroidism-to-ophthalmopathy patients. To explore V-J signatures that separate ophthalmopathy from hyperthyroidism, a discovery set of about a hundred patients was enrolled, consisting of 43 with ophthalmopathy and 57 with stable hyperthyroidism. An independent validation cohort was composed of about 20 hyperthyroidism patients and over 15 patients who later progressed from hyperthyroidism to ophthalmopathy. In six hyperthyroidism patients, T-cell repertoires of thyroid tissue and blood were compared. After sampling, hyperthyroidism patients received methimazole starting at 30 mg daily, and ophthalmopathy patients received high-dose intravenous methylprednisolone. The 75 to 100 discovery patients were divided at random into training and test sets in a 7:3 ratio. Overall study results and their limits: Most of the expanded thyroid clonotypes with a frequency above 0.001 were also detected in blood, and it was suggested that the thyroid immune response may be reflected by blood repertoires. The 13-signature model separated ophthalmopathy from stable hyperthyroidism with 85% to 90% sensitivity and less than 83% specificity in cross-validation, and 80%/75% in the test set. In validation, the model predicted ophthalmopathy progression with about 71% sensitivity and about 77% specificity; more than ten predicted patients were CT-confirmed with GO in a median of approximately 6.5 months. Sample size was not statistically predetermined, and group allocation was not concealed from the investigators.

TCR beta CDR3 regions were amplified from RNA transcripts for repertoire sequencing. HTBI primers and the Qiagen OneStep RT-PCR kit were used in a first-round RT-PCR, which was followed by a second-round multiplex PCR, size selection and purification. Libraries were sequenced on an Illumina HiSeq2000 using paired-end 100 bp reads. For the original study's pipeline: SOAPnuke was used to process the reads, removing any read that contained adapters or uncalled bases, had a mean Phred below 15, or lacked an exact match to the constant primer or identifier. COPE v1.2.5 was used to merge high-quality paired reads. Each unique nucleotide sequence was treated as a clonotype, and MiTCR v1.1 was used to align the clonotypes to the IMGT TRB V, D and J references. Only V-J combinations with frequency above 0.0001 were analysed, covering 99% to 99.2% of repertoires. A TCR clonal expansion and chaos score per V-J combination was defined as the ratio of F50 clonal expansion to chaos observed in the TCRdist matrix. Features were reduced by Welch's t-statistics and random forest to around 13 V-J combinations, which fed a naive Bayes classifier. Thyroid-blood repertoire similarity was quantified with the Morisita-Horn index. TCRdb trimmed public reads at Q25 via fastp, called clones via MiXCR and kept in-frame beta chains. Here each entry gathers all rows of one CDR3 protein and keeps the most common genes and DNA. TCRdb, not the authors, supplied the V and J calls. Counted in this sample were around 470,000 distinct CDR3 sequences; roughly 14% of them appeared once. Approximately 9.8% of the sample comes from the top ten.

The ophthalmopathy patients had moderately to severely active disease, with a Clinical Activity Score of 3 or higher, a NOSPECS grade of 4 or higher, and a disease duration of less than 3 months. Patients were excluded if they had other autoimmune diseases, uncontrolled infections, pregnancy or lactation. Clinical symptoms, serum thyroxine, TRAb, thyroid ultrasound and orbital computed tomography were used for diagnosis. Using Ficoll-Paque density gradient centrifugation, PBMCs were isolated from about 9.4 ml of fresh peripheral blood. Total RNA was extracted using Trizol reagent, and RNA quality was checked on an Agilent 2100 Bioanalyzer. This clonotype showed up many times. The target of this receptor is not known. One end of the junction does not line up with germline, which may come from a read error. Spanning cysteine to phenylalanine, the CDR3 consists of 16 amino acids. The CDR3 DNA has 48 bases and is translated from base 1. The germline V gene gives CDR1 as SGHVS and CDR2 as FQNEAQ.

The specimen sequenced was blood. The rearranged segments are TRBV7-8 and TRBJ1-1, with the D gene not clear enough to name. The clonotype originates from a woman in her twenties or thirties with Graves' ophthalmopathy. Donor details come from another sample of the same person, matched by shared clones. The CDR3 corresponds to CASSHAFGPRRTEAFF. The DNA is as follows: TGTGCCAGCAGCCATGCTTTTGGACCCCGGCGCACTGAAGCCTTCTTT.